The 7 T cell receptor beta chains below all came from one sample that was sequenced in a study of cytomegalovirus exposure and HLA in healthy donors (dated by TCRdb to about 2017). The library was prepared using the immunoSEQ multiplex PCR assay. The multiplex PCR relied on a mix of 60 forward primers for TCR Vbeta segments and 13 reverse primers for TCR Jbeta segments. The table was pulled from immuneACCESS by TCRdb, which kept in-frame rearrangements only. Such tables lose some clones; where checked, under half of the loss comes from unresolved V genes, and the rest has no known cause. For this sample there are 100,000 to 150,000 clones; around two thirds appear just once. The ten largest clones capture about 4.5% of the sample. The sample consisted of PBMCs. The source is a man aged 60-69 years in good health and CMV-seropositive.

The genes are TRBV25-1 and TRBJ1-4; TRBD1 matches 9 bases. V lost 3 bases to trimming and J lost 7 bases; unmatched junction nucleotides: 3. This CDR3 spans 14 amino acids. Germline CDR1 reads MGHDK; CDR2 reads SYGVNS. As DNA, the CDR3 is TGTGCCAGCAGTGACGACAGGGGGAGTGAAAAACTGTTTTTT. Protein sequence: CASSDDRGSEKLFF.

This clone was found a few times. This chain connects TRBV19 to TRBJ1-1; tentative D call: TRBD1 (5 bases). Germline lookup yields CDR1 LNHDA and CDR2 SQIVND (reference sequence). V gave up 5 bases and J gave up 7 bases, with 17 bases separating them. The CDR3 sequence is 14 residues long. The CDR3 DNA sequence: TGTGCCAGTAGTGCCGCAGGCAGGACACTTGAAGCTTTCTTT. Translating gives CASSAAGRTLEAFF. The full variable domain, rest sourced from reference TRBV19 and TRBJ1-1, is DGGITQSPKYLFRKEGQNVTLSCEQNLNHDAMYWYRQDPGQGLRLIYYSQIVNDFQKGDIAEGYSVSREKKESFPLTVTSAQKNPTAFYLCASSAAGRTLEAFFGQGTRLTVV.

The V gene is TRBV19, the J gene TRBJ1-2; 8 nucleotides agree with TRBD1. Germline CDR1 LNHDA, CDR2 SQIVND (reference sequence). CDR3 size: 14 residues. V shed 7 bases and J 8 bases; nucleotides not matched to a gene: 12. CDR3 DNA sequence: TGTGCCAGTACCGAGTCAGGGGGCATTTGGGGCTACACCTTC. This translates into CASTESGGIWGYTF.

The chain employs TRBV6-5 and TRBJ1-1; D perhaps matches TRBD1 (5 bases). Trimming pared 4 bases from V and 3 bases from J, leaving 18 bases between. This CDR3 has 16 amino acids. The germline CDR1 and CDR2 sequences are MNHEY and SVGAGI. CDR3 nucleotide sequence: TGTGCCAGCAGTTCCCGGAGGAGGGGTGGAGACACTGAAGCTTTCTTT. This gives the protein CASSSRRRGGDTEAFF.

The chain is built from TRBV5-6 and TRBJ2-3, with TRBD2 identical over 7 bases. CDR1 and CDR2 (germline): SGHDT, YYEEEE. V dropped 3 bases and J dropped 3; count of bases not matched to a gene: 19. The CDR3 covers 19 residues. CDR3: CASSSGGGLGASATDTQYF. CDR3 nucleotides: TGTGCCAGCAGCTCGGGAGGAGGTTTAGGGGCCTCAGCTACAGATACGCAGTATTTT.

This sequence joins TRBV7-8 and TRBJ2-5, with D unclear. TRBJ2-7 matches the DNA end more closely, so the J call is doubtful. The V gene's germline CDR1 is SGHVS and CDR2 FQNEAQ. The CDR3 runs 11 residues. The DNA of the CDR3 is TGTGCCAGCAGCCCAAGTTACGAGCAGTACTTC. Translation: CASSPSYEQYF.

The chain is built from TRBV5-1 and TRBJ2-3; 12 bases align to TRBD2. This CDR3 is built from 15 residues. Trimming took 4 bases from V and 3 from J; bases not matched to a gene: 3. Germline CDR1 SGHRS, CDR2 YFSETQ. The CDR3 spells CASSRTSGTTDTQYF. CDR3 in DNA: TGCGCCAGCAGCCGGACTAGCGGGACTACAGATACGCAGTATTTT.